The 15 T cell receptor beta chains below were found in one sample sequenced in a study of shared clonotypes between healthy human individuals. Measured with immunoSEQ multiplex PCR; TCRdb has only the in-frame clones, and not every one. Of some 470,000 clones in the sample, 70% to 80% were seen once. Sequencing input: PBMCs. The origin of the receptors is a woman in her thirties or forties in good health. Some clones in this sample may be carry-over from other donors' samples.

Written as DNA, the CDR3 is TGTGCCAGCAGTTCCCCAGGACAGGGGGCTCACACCGGGGAGCTGTTTTTT. This translates into CASSSPGQGAHTGELFF. The chain employs TRBV28 and TRBJ2-2; TRBD1 aligns across 11 bases. CDR1 MDHEN and CDR2 SYDVKM come from the germline V gene. With V trimmed by 4 bases and J by 3 bases, 7 bases remained unmatched. The CDR3 consists of 17 residues. Complete variable domain (other parts from reference TRBV28 and TRBJ2-2): DVKVTQSSRYLVKRTGEKVFLECVQDMDHENMFWYRQDPGLGLRLIYFSYDVKMKEKGDIPEGYSVSREKKERFSLILESASTNQTSMYLCASSSPGQGAHTGELFFGEGSRLTVL.

Here the CDR3 DNA reads TGTGCCAGCAGTGCCACCGGGCCTGGAGGAGGGCAGTACTTC. Translating it yields CASSATGPGGGQYF. The V and J genes are TRBV2 and TRBJ2-7; weak D call: TRBD2 (5 bases). The CDR3 extends over 14 amino acids. The V gene lost 4 bases and the J gene lost 9 bases, with 19 bases spanning the gap. Germline-derived CDR1 and CDR2 are SNHLY and FYNNEI.

The rearrangement links TRBV29-1 to TRBJ1-1; 10 nucleotides agree with TRBD1. J was trimmed by 4 bases and V by 3 bases; bases with no gene match: 2. The CDR3 covers 13 residues. Germline V lookup: CDR1 SQVTM, CDR2 ANQGSEA. The CDR3 protein is CSVDWTGGTEAFF. The CDR3 DNA is TGCAGCGTTGATTGGACAGGGGGCACTGAAGCTTTCTTT. The whole variable domain, remainder taken from reference TRBV29-1 and TRBJ1-1, is SAVISQKPSRDICQRGTSLTIQCQVDSQVTMMFWYRQQPGQSLTLIATANQGSEATYESGFVIDKFPISRPNLTFSTLTVSNMSPEDSSIYLCSVDWTGGTEAFFGQGTRLTVV.

V is TRBV10-3 and J is TRBJ1-1, with D perhaps TRBD1 (5 bases). This CDR3 has 14 amino acids. Looked up from germline, CDR1 is ENHRY and CDR2 is SYGVKD. Between the trimmed V and J ends, which lost 2 bases and 2 bases, there was a span of 9 bases. CDR3 residues: CAISEGQINTEAFF. CDR3 coding DNA: TGTGCCATCAGTGAGGGACAAATCAACACTGAAGCTTTCTTT.

This rearrangement joins TRBV7-9 to TRBJ2-7; D perhaps matches TRBD2 (5 bases). Trimming stripped 2 bases from V and 5 bases from J, with 13 bases between. From germline, CDR1 is SEHNR and CDR2 FQNEAQ (reference sequence). The CDR3 has 14 amino acids. Here the CDR3 reads CASSLSGVWDEQYF. The CDR3 region has the DNA TGTGCCAGCAGCTTATCCGGGGTATGGGACGAGCAGTACTTC.

The chain carries TRBV7-9 and TRBJ2-2; 9 positions match TRBD2. Germline CDR1 is SEHNR and CDR2 is FQNEAQ (reference sequence). The trim removed 5 bases at V and 0 bases at J, leaving 4 bases unmatched. The CDR3 runs 16 residues. CDR3 DNA: TGTGCCAGCAGCCCGGGACTAGCAGCGAACACCGGGGAGCTGTTTTTT. As protein: CASSPGLAANTGELFF.

The genes are TRBV4-1 and TRBJ1-5; no reliable D call. The CDR3 contains 14 residues. The germline V gene encodes CDR1 MGHRA and CDR2 YSYEKL. The ends were cut back, 1 base at V and 3 bases at J, with 7 bases in the middle. DNA for the CDR3: TGCGCCAGCAGCCAAGGACTGCTCAATCAGCCCCAGCATTTT. Translation: CASSQGLLNQPQHF.

This clone has a single count. A far larger clone is only one base removed, so a read error is likely. The chain has TRBV9 and TRBJ1-6, with D possibly matching TRBD1 (5 bases). The germline V gene encodes CDR1 SGDLS and CDR2 YYNGEE. The CDR3 has 16 amino acids. CDR3 loop: CASGVQPDGGGSPLHF. DNA of the CDR3: TGTGCCAGCGGCGTACAACCTGATGGGGGTGGATCACCCCTCCACTTT.

V usage is TRBV4-2 and J usage is TRBJ1-3; a weak D match, TRBD1 (6 bases). The V gene lost 1 base and the J gene lost 2 bases, with 12 bases spanning the gap. The CDR3 is made up of 16 amino acids. CDR1 is LGHNA and CDR2 is YNFKEQ in the germline V gene. CDR3 protein: CASSQVRDMAGNTIYF. CDR3 sequence (DNA): TGTGCCAGCAGCCAAGTAAGGGACATGGCTGGAAACACCATATATTTT.

This clone was seen a handful of times. The sample holds other DNA sequences that translate to the same CDR3. The chain recombines TRBV7-3 with TRBJ1-2; 7 bases match TRBD1. Germline V gene sequence: CDR1 SGHTA, CDR2 FQGTGA. The trim removed 5 bases at V and 2 bases at J, leaving 2 bases unmatched. The CDR3 covers 13 residues. The chain's CDR3 is CASSPGQNYGYTF. The CDR3 DNA sequence: TGTGCCAGCAGCCCGGGACAGAACTATGGCTACACCTTC.

This clone was observed a handful of times. The J gene is TRBJ1-1, the V gene TRBV6-1; TRBD1 agrees at 7 bases. In germline, CDR1 is MNHNS, CDR2 SASEGT. The CDR3 totals 17 residues. J lost 1 base, V lost 3 bases, and 11 bases had no gene match. The CDR3 sequence is CASSDRQGRSSNTEAFF. The CDR3 DNA reads TGTGCCAGCAGTGACCGACAGGGAAGATCTTCGAACACTGAAGCTTTCTTT.

Concerning this clone: A far larger clone is one base from this, pointing to a likely read error. This sample also contains other DNA sequences that code for the same CDR3. The CDR3 nucleotides read TGTGCCAGCAGCTTAGGAGCGAGCGGGGGGACCTACGAGCAGTACTTC. Translated: CASSLGASGGTYEQYF. V is TRBV13 and J is TRBJ2-7, with TRBD2 identical over 9 bases. The CDR3 length is 16 residues. V trimming: 0 bases; J trimming: 2 bases; junction bases outside the gene matches: 5. CDR1 is PRHDT and CDR2 is FYEKMQ in the germline V gene (reference sequence).

This chain connects TRBV6-1 to TRBJ2-5; TRBD1 is a possible D gene (6 bases). The V end lost 6 bases, the J end lost 2 bases, and 10 bases lay between the germline ends. CDR1 MNHNS and CDR2 SASEGT come from the germline V gene. This CDR3 comprises 13 residues. Here the CDR3 reads CASRFRGQETQYF. CDR3 sequence (DNA): TGTGCCAGCAGATTCAGGGGTCAAGAGACCCAGTACTTC.

The chain recombines TRBV29-1 with TRBJ2-1; D ambiguous. The CDR3 extends over 11 amino acids. Germline V gene lookup returns CDR1 SQVTM and CDR2 ANQGSEA. Trimming stripped 4 bases from V and 9 bases from J, with 10 bases between. This chain's CDR3 is CSVAPPTEQFF. The DNA of the CDR3 is TGCAGCGTTGCGCCTCCAACTGAGCAGTTCTTC.

This clone was found once. The V and J genes are TRBV27 and TRBJ2-7; the match to TRBD2 covers 11 bases. The germline V gene has CDR1 MNHEY and CDR2 SMNVEV (reference sequence). The junction had 3 bases not matched to a gene; V was cut back by 4 bases and J by 7 bases. The CDR3 length is 13 residues. DNA for the CDR3: TGTGCCAGCAGTTCGACTAGCGGGGTAGAGCAGTACTTC. The encoded protein is CASSSTSGVEQYF.